Shown below are 27 T cell receptor beta chains from a single sample sequenced in a study of regulatory T cells in long-lasting Graves disease. As for time point: persistent/refractory GD, antithyroid drugs over 5 years with positive TRAb. Extracted RNA from PBMCs served as the source of the TCR library. Building of the TCR beta libraries involved iRepertoire HTBI primers and Arm-PCR of CDR3 regions. TCRdb fed the multiplex PCR reads into MiXCR, producing one record per CDR3 protein. The sample comprises a few hundred thousand distinct CDR3 sequences, 23% of which are singletons, and over 25% rests with the top ten. This sample comprised peripheral blood mononuclear cells (PBMCs), obtained when the disease was refractory, from a patient treated with antithyroid drugs. The receptors shown here come from a female donor with Graves disease.

There are many counts of this clonotype. The rearrangement links TRBV12-3 or TRBV12-4 to TRBJ1-3; D gene uncertain. The CDR3 is made up of 15 amino acids. The V end lost 6 bases, the J end lost 0 bases, and 12 bases lay between the germline ends. The CDR3 DNA sequence: TGTGCCAGCAGCCAGGACGCCGTCTCTGGAAACACCATATATTTT. Translation: CASSQDAVSGNTIYF.

This clonotype was seen a handful of times. This chain uses TRBV20-1 with TRBJ2-5; D may be TRBD1 or TRBD2 (5 bases each). Between the trimmed V and J ends, which lost 0 bases and 4 bases, there was a span of 9 bases. This CDR3 region has 13 residues. CDR1 DFQATT and CDR2 SNEGSKA come from the germline V gene (reference sequence). CDR3: CSARDRGAETQYF. Written as DNA, the CDR3 is TGCAGTGCTAGAGATAGAGGGGCAGAGACCCAGTACTTC.

This clonotype was observed many times. This chain uses TRBV28 with TRBJ1-6; 7 bases match TRBD1. Looked up from germline, CDR1 is MDHEN and CDR2 is SYDVKM. The trim removed 3 bases at V and 10 bases at J, leaving 9 bases unmatched. The CDR3 is 15 amino acids. The CDR3 DNA is TGTGCCAGCAGTTTGAGCGACAGGGACAGATCACCCCTCCACTTT. Its translation is CASSLSDRDRSPLHF. Full variable domain (missing parts from reference TRBV28 and TRBJ1-6): DVKVTQSSRYLVKRTGEKVFLECVQDMDHENMFWYRQDPGLGLRLIYFSYDVKMKEKGDIPEGYSVSREKKERFSLILESASTNQTSMYLCASSLSDRDRSPLHFGNGTRLTVT.

The genes are TRBV25-1 and TRBJ1-5, with D hard to call. The CDR3 runs 14 residues. Trimming removed 5 bases from V and 0 bases from J, with 8 bases in between. Germline V gene sequence: CDR1 MGHDK, CDR2 SYGVNS. The CDR3 protein is CASSQKYSNQPQHF. CDR3 nucleotides: TGTGCCAGCAGTCAGAAATATAGCAATCAGCCCCAGCATTTT.

The rearrangement joins TRBV5-5 to TRBJ2-7, with D tentatively TRBD2 (6 bases). The germline gives CDR1 SGHKS, CDR2 YYEKEE (reference sequence). The germline V and J ends were trimmed by 4 bases and 6 bases, with 20 bases remaining between them. The CDR3 runs 15 residues. This CDR3 is CASSGYARRDPEQYF. DNA for the CDR3: TGTGCCAGCAGCGGCTATGCAAGGAGGGATCCCGAGCAGTACTTC.

Remarks on this clonotype: This clone may be a read error of a much larger clone one base away. The chain couples TRBV2 to TRBJ2-7; 7 bases match TRBD1. Looked up from germline, CDR1 is SNHLY and CDR2 is FYNNEI. This CDR3 has 13 residues. The CDR3 bases are TGTGCCGGCAGCCGACAGGGTGATTACGAGCAGTACTTC. Its protein product is CAGSRQGDYEQYF.

This clonotype has a count of ten or more. This chain connects TRBV7-8 to TRBJ2-1; a weak D match, TRBD1 (6 bases). Looked up from germline, CDR1 is SGHVS and CDR2 is FQNEAQ. The length of the CDR3 is 12 residues. The V gene lost 5 bases and the J gene lost 13 bases, with 15 bases spanning the gap. The CDR3 region has the DNA TGTGCCAGCAGCCCAGGGGTGGTCCCACAGTTCTTC. Translated: CASSPGVVPQFF.

The chain links TRBV7-6 to TRBJ2-5; 7 bases align to TRBD1. V dropped 1 base and J dropped 2; count of bases not matched to a gene: 4. The CDR3 has 15 amino acids. Per germline, CDR1 SGHVS and CDR2 FNYEAQ. Here the CDR3 reads CASSLVPTGQETQYF. The CDR3 DNA follows: TGTGCCAGCAGCTTAGTCCCGACAGGGCAAGAGACCCAGTACTTC.

The CDR3 DNA reads TGTGCCAGCAGTCGCGGCCCGGGAGGCGAGCAGTACTTC. Translating gives CASSRGPGGEQYF. The chain has TRBV6-1 and TRBJ2-7; the match to TRBD2 covers 7 bases. J lost 6 bases, V lost 5 bases, and 7 bases had no gene match. CDR1 is MNHNS and CDR2 is SASEGT in the germline V gene. The CDR3 contains 13 residues.

Many counts were recorded for this clonotype. The gene calls are TRBV3-1 and TRBJ1-5; 10 nucleotides line up with TRBD1. The length of the CDR3 is 13 residues. Germline CDR1 is LGHDT and CDR2 is YNNKEL (reference sequence). Losses at the gene ends were 9 bases for V and 7 bases for J; bases not matched to a gene: 6. The CDR3 protein is CASGQGVRQPQHF. The DNA of the CDR3 is TGTGCCAGTGGACAGGGGGTGAGGCAGCCCCAGCATTTT.

This clonotype was recorded many times. The chain carries TRBV28 and TRBJ1-2, with D possibly being TRBD1 (5 bases). This CDR3 region has 12 residues. Per germline, CDR1 MDHEN and CDR2 SYDVKM. Trimming took 7 bases from V and 11 from J, leaving 17 bases between them. CDR3 sequence (DNA): TGTGCCAGCATCAGTCCGACGGGGCGGTACACCTTC. Translated: CASISPTGRYTF.

The DNA for the CDR3 is TGTGCCAGCAGGGGGGCAGCCCGAGACACCATATATTTT. Encoded protein: CASRGAARDTIYF. The chain links TRBV6-2 or TRBV6-3 to TRBJ1-3, with D possibly TRBD1 on 6 matching bases. Looked up from germline, CDR1 is MNHEY and CDR2 is SVGEGT. Trimming stripped 6 bases from V and 8 bases from J, with 14 bases between. This CDR3 spans 13 amino acids.

This clonotype was observed a few times. This rearrangement joins TRBV27 to TRBJ1-5; D is unresolved. V was trimmed by 3 bases and J by 3 bases, leaving 9 bases between them. The CDR3 length is 14 residues. From germline, CDR1 is MNHEY and CDR2 SMNVEV (reference sequence). The CDR3 bases are TGTGCCAGCAGTTTGGGTTTTGACAATCAGCCCCAGCATTTT. This gives the protein CASSLGFDNQPQHF.

This clonotype was observed many times. The chain links TRBV12-3 or TRBV12-4 to TRBJ1-3; unclear D gene. This CDR3 has 13 amino acids. Trimming stripped 5 bases from V and 3 bases from J, with 8 bases between. The CDR3 DNA reads as TGTGCCAGCAGTCTCGGTGTTGGAAACACCATATATTTT. Protein product: CASSLGVGNTIYF.

This clonotype was seen more than once but under ten times. This sequence joins TRBV5-1 and TRBJ2-7; 9 bases fit TRBD2. CDR1 is SGHRS and CDR2 is YFSETQ in the germline V gene. The CDR3 has 16 amino acids. Trimming removed 1 base from V and 2 bases from J; junction bases left unmatched: 7. CDR3 in amino acids: CASSLSGGRATYEQYF. Written as DNA, the CDR3 is TGCGCCAGCAGCTTGTCAGGCGGGAGGGCGACCTACGAGCAGTACTTC.

The rearrangement joins TRBV29-1 to TRBJ1-3; no reliable D call. Germline V gives CDR1 SQVTM, CDR2 ANQGSEA. Trimming pared 0 bases from V and 0 bases from J, leaving 6 bases between. The CDR3 extends over 14 amino acids. This chain's CDR3 is CSVEDLGSGNTIYF. DNA of the CDR3: TGCAGCGTTGAAGATCTCGGCTCTGGAAACACCATATATTTT.

This clonotype was picked up many times. The chain carries TRBV28 and TRBJ1-2, with D possibly TRBD1 on 5 matching bases. The CDR3 totals 15 residues. Trimming shortened V by 4 bases and J by 1 base, and 13 bases separated the two germline ends. CDR1 is MDHEN, CDR2 SYDVKM, per germline. The CDR3 is CASSSRQNLNYGYTF. As DNA, the CDR3 is TGTGCCAGCAGTTCCCGACAGAATCTTAACTATGGCTACACCTTC.

This clonotype was observed at least ten times. The rearrangement uses TRBV7-2 and TRBJ1-5; possibly TRBD1 for D (6 bases). CDR1 is SGHTA, CDR2 FQGNSA, per germline. Trimming left V 5 bases short and J 6 bases short, with 14 bases between. The CDR3 contains 14 residues. The CDR3 bases are TGTGCCAGCAGCCCTACAGGGAGTGGTCAGCCCCAGCATTTT. This sequence encodes CASSPTGSGQPQHF.

The chain has TRBV30 and TRBJ1-2; D gene ambiguous. Looked up from germline, CDR1 is GTSNPN and CDR2 is SVGIG (reference sequence). The length of the CDR3 is 12 residues. V lost 4 bases and J lost 7, with 13 bases in between. The CDR3, as DNA: TGTGCCTGGACCGAAAACCTACCTGGCTACACCTTC. Protein sequence: CAWTENLPGYTF.

This clonotype was observed a few times. The CDR3 DNA reads as TGCAGTGCTAGAGCGGACAGGGAGGGCCAGCCCCAGCATTTT. It specifies CSARADREGQPQHF. This chain links TRBV20-1 with TRBJ1-5; 8 positions agree with TRBD1. Germline V lookup: CDR1 DFQATT, CDR2 SNEGSKA (reference sequence). V lost 1 base, J lost 7 bases, and 6 bases stayed unmatched. The CDR3 consists of 14 residues.

With regard to this clonotype: Given a much more abundant clone one base away, this may be a read error. The rearrangement uses TRBV20-1 and TRBJ1-5; weak D call: TRBD1 (5 bases). Germline assignment: CDR1 DFQATT and CDR2 SNEGSKA (reference sequence). There are 14 residues in the CDR3. V was pared by 3 bases and J by 7 bases, with 16 bases between. CDR3: CSASWTREGQPQHF. In nucleotides, the CDR3 is TGCAGTGCTAGTTGGACAAGGGAGGGGCAGCCCCAGCATTTT.

The chain employs TRBV6-1 and TRBJ1-2; tentatively, D is TRBD1 (5 bases). Germline lookup yields CDR1 MNHNS and CDR2 SASEGT. The CDR3 runs 16 residues. V gave up 6 bases and J gave up 0 bases, with 17 bases separating them. The CDR3 DNA is TGTGCCAGCAGCAAAGAGAGGCAGGGCACTAACTATGGCTACACCTTC. It codes for CASSKERQGTNYGYTF.

The V call is TRBV2, the J call TRBJ1-1; tentatively, D is TRBD1 (5 bases). Trimming shortened V by 2 bases and J by 8 bases, and 12 bases separated the two germline ends. The germline V gene has CDR1 SNHLY and CDR2 FYNNEI. This CDR3 spans 13 amino acids. The CDR3 bases are TGTGCCAGCAGTGAAATCGAAAGGGGCGAAGCTTTCTTT. This translates into CASSEIERGEAFF.

A word on this clonotype: Being one base from a much bigger clone, this may be a read error. V gene TRBV11-2 combines with J gene TRBJ2-5; a weak D match, TRBD1 (8 bases). The CDR3 is made up of 13 amino acids. Germline CDR1 is SGHAT and CDR2 is FQNNGV. V was shortened by 11 bases and J by 5 bases, with 18 bases between the two germline ends. In DNA form, the CDR3 reads TGTGCCGCCAGACAGGGGAGGGATGAGACCCAGTACTTC. Translating it yields CAARQGRDETQYF.

This clonotype was seen ten or more times. CDR3 sequence: CASSLAPGQFFEAFF. The CDR3 DNA reads as TGTGCCAGCAGTCTGGCCCCCGGACAGTTCTTTGAAGCTTTCTTT. The chain combines TRBV6-1 with TRBJ1-1; D might be TRBD1 (6 bases). The CDR3 is 15 amino acids. Germline loops: CDR1 MNHNS, CDR2 SASEGT. The V end was cut by 5 bases, the J end by 7 bases, with 20 bases between.

This clonotype was picked up many times. This rearrangement joins TRBV28 to TRBJ2-5; D is ambiguous. V gave up 7 bases and J gave up 2 bases, with 5 bases separating them. The CDR3 consists of 11 residues. In germline, CDR1 is MDHEN, CDR2 SYDVKM. CDR3 nucleotide sequence: TGTGCCAGCATAAGACAAGAGACCCAGTACTTC. Translation: CASIRQETQYF. Based on the CDR3 plus reference TRBV28 and TRBJ2-5, the full variable domain is DVKVTQSSRYLVKRTGEKVFLECVQDMDHENMFWYRQDPGLGLRLIYFSYDVKMKEKGDIPEGYSVSREKKERFSLILESASTNQTSMYLCASIRQETQYFGPGTRLLVL.

This clonotype was counted only a few times. V usage is TRBV7-2 and J usage is TRBJ2-7, with D possibly matching TRBD2 (7 bases). The germline V gene has CDR1 SGHTA and CDR2 FQGNSA. CDR3 length: 16 amino acids. The V end was cut by 4 bases, the J end by 3 bases, with 19 bases between. CDR3 region: CASSSTSGGGGYEQYF. In DNA form, the CDR3 reads TGTGCCAGCAGCTCAACCTCTGGGGGCGGGGGCTACGAGCAGTACTTC.